This TCR beta chain was documented in a study of T cells in Graves' hyperthyroidism and ophthalmopathy (dated by TCRdb to about 2019). Background on the whole study: Peripheral blood was collected at initial diagnosis, before any treatment. To identify TCR V-J signatures that set the groups apart, the researchers used a discovery cohort of 90 to 100 patients, made up of roughly 40 with Graves' ophthalmopathy and approximately 57 with stable Graves' hyperthyroidism. Prospective prediction of ophthalmopathy was tested in an independent validation cohort consisting of 18 hyperthyroidism patients and approximately 16 patients who later progressed to ophthalmopathy. The 80 to 100 discovery patients were randomly divided into training and test sets at a 7:3 ratio. The study also compared thyroid tissue and blood T-cell repertoires from more than five Graves' hyperthyroidism patients. Once sampling was done, hyperthyroidism patients were given methimazole at a starting dose of 30 mg daily, whereas ophthalmopathy patients were given high-dose intravenous methylprednisolone. According to the paper, TCR Vbeta CDR3 sequencing was carried out on over 130 peripheral blood samples, which came from under 50 ophthalmopathy, roughly 75 hyperthyroidism and approximately 17 progressor patients. Paper-wide results and their limitations: Most expanded thyroid clonotypes (frequency above 0.001) were also detected in blood, suggesting blood repertoires may reflect thyroid immune responses. Ophthalmopathy was separated from stable hyperthyroidism by a 13 V-J signature model, with over 85% sensitivity and about 81% specificity obtained in cross-validation and 80%/75% obtained in testing. In validation, the model predicted progression to ophthalmopathy a median of approximately 6.3 months before onset, with 65% to 71% sensitivity and just under 75% specificity. No statistical method was used to set the sample size in advance, and investigators knew the group allocation.

Amplification of TCR beta CDR3 regions was carried out from RNA transcripts. The TCR CDR3 was subjected to a first round of RT-PCR using the HTBI primer set and the Qiagen OneStep RT-PCR kit. A second multiplex PCR round built the libraries, followed by size selection and purification. The libraries were sequenced on an Illumina HiSeq2000 using paired-end 100 bp reads. Concerning the study's data processing: Raw data were processed with SOAPnuke, discarding reads with adapters, uncalled bases, mean Phred below 15, or no exact constant-primer or identifier match. COPE v1.2.5 was used to merge the high-quality paired reads, and each unique nucleotide sequence was defined as a clonotype. MiTCR v1.1 was used to align clonotypes to the IMGT TRBV, TRBD and TRBJ reference segments. The analysis was restricted to V-J combinations with a frequency above 0.0001, which together covered just over 99% of the repertoires. The TCS score was defined as F50 (clonal expansion) divided by E x V (chaos), with BLOSUM62-based TCRdist calculated between CDR3 peptides within each V-J. Welch's t-statistics and random forest reduced fewer than 600 V-J features to roughly 13, which were used in a naive Bayes classifier (R e1071). Using fastp at Q25 and MiXCR, TCRdb reprocessed the public reads and kept productive beta chains. Every entry covers one CDR3 protein and lists the most common genes and DNA from its rows. The V and J calls and clone size are TCRdb's, not the authors'. The table for this sample lists a few hundred thousand distinct CDR3 sequences; 11% to 15% of them were counted only once. Clones ranked in the top ten supply approximately 15% of the sample.

About this clonotype: Its specific antigen is unknown. A much more abundant neighbour one base away suggests this may be a read error.

Graves' hyperthyroidism was defined as stable when no progression to ophthalmopathy occurred over 18 months of follow-up. Hyperthyroidism patients were aged 18 to 65 years and newly diagnosed, with disease duration of less than 2 months. Any patient with an uncontrolled infection, another autoimmune disease, pregnancy or lactation was excluded. Diagnoses were established on the basis of clinical symptoms, serum thyroxine and TRAb, thyroid ultrasound, and orbital computed tomography. PBMCs were separated from roughly 9.6 ml of fresh peripheral blood using Ficoll-Paque density gradient centrifugation. Trizol reagent was used to extract total RNA, and RNA quality was then checked on an Agilent 2100 Bioanalyzer. Counted from cysteine to phenylalanine, this CDR3 has 14 amino acids. Only CDR3 DNA remains: 42 bases, in frame from the first base. CDR1 and CDR2 are read off the germline V gene as SNHLY and FYNNEI. The trim is 2 bases for V and 5 bases for J, with a gap of 10 bases between the germline ends.

The sample comprised blood. The clonotype comes from a woman in her thirties or forties with Graves' hyperthyroidism. In this chain, TRBV2 is recombined with TRBJ1-5; the D gene cannot be resolved reliably. The DNA reads TGTGCCAGCAGTGAACTAGGTGTGGATCAGCCCCAGCATTTT. It specifies CASSELGVDQPQHF. With all but the CDR3 taken from the reference TRBV2 and TRBJ1-5 genes, the full variable domain is: EPEVTQTPSHQVTQMGQEVILRCVPISNHLYFYWYRQILGQKVEFLVSFYNNEISEKSEIFDDQFSVERPDGSNFTLKIRSTKLEDSAMYFCASSELGVDQPQHFGDGTRLSIL.